This entry lists 9 T cell receptor beta chains sequenced from one sample in a study of brain T cells in children with intractable seizures. Only in-frame clones appear in the TCRdb table, and some are missing; sequencing was by immunoSEQ multiplex PCR. The repertoire has around 44,000 clones, 80% to 95% of them found once; the top ten carry about 6%. The material sequenced was peripheral blood, taken at surgery. Receptors originate from a girl aged 2 to 10 with tuberous sclerosis and intractable seizures.

V usage is TRBV29-1 and J usage is TRBJ2-5; no reliable D call. The CDR3 has 11 amino acids. In germline, CDR1 is SQVTM, CDR2 ANQGSEA. Trimming cost V 2 bases and J 5 bases, with 6 bases left between them. In nucleotides, the CDR3 is TGCAGCGTTGAAACGCTTGAGACCCAGTACTTC. Translated: CSVETLETQYF.

This clone was picked up one time. The CDR3 coding sequence is TGTGCCAGCAGCTTACAGGGGGTTGCCACCGGGGAGCTGTTTTTT. Its translation: CASSLQGVATGELFF. The V gene is TRBV7-3, the J gene TRBJ2-2, with 7 bases aligning to TRBD1. J lost 4 bases, V lost 2 bases, and 4 bases had no gene match. The CDR3 contains 15 residues. Germline-derived CDR1 and CDR2 are SGHTA and FQGTGA.

The chain uses TRBV6-5 and TRBJ1-6; a possible D gene is TRBD1 (5 bases). Germline CDR1 reads MNHEY; CDR2 reads SVGAGI. The length of the CDR3 is 16 residues. V was shortened by 0 bases and J by 7 bases, with 13 bases between the two germline ends. CDR3 amino acids: CASSYSGRGSNSPLHF. The DNA of the CDR3 is TGTGCCAGCAGTTACTCGGGACGCGGGAGCAATTCACCCCTCCACTTT.

The chain employs TRBV24-1 and TRBJ1-2; D unresolved. This CDR3 region has 14 residues. The V gene lost 2 bases and the J gene lost 1 base, with 7 bases spanning the gap. Germline CDR1 KGHDR, CDR2 SFDVKD. The CDR3 region is CATSDSPNNYGYTF. The CDR3 nucleotides are TGTGCCACCAGTGATTCCCCAAATAACTATGGCTACACCTTC.

The CDR3 DNA reads as TGTGCCAGCAGGAAACTCCGACAGCCCTATGGCTACACCTTC. Protein: CASRKLRQPYGYTF. This chain uses TRBV11-2 with TRBJ1-2, with a possible D match to TRBD1 (5 bases). This CDR3 region has 14 residues. Trimming left V 6 bases short and J 4 bases short, with 15 bases between. Per the germline V gene, CDR1 is SGHAT and CDR2 is FQNNGV.

V and J are TRBV18 and TRBJ2-2, with D perhaps TRBD1 (5 bases). Germline CDR1 and CDR2: KGHSH and LQKENI. V lost 3 bases and J lost 1, with 6 bases in between. This CDR3 is built from 14 residues. The CDR3 region has the DNA TGTGCCAGCTCACCGACAGAGAACACCGGGGAGCTGTTTTTT. The encoded protein is CASSPTENTGELFF.

The V call is TRBV27, the J call TRBJ2-2; TRBD1 agrees at 8 bases. Germline-derived CDR1 and CDR2 are MNHEY and SMNVEV (reference sequence). Trimming removed 6 bases from V and 6 bases from J; junction bases left unmatched: 9. CDR3 length: 15 residues. CDR3 in DNA: TGTGCCAGCAGCTATCGACAGGGGAGAGCCGGGGAGCTGTTTTTT. Translating it yields CASSYRQGRAGELFF.

The gene calls are TRBV28 and TRBJ2-5; unclear D gene. Germline values: CDR1 MDHEN, CDR2 SYDVKM. V was trimmed by 3 bases and J by 2 bases, leaving 10 bases between them. There are 14 residues in the CDR3. CDR3 DNA: TGTGCCAGCAGTTTTTATAACATTCAAGAGACCCAGTACTTC. Protein: CASSFYNIQETQYF.

The chain uses TRBV7-2 and TRBJ2-5, with TRBD2 matching 7 bases. The germline CDR1 and CDR2 sequences are SGHTA and FQGNSA. Trimming at V came to 5 bases and at J to 2 bases, leaving 8 bases not matched to a gene. The CDR3 covers 15 residues. In nucleotides, the CDR3 is TGTGCCAGCAGCCCTTTGGGGGGGACGCAAGAGACCCAGTACTTC. As protein: CASSPLGGTQETQYF.